What follows are 27 T cell receptor beta chains derived from one specimen sequenced in a study of blood T cell repertoires in COVID-19. Produced via immunoSEQ multiplex PCR; TCRdb's table is partial and in-frame only. The sample includes over 100,000 clones, 75% to 85% of them seen just once. The sequencing sample was made of peripheral blood. The source of these receptors is a woman aged 80 or over with active or convalescent COVID-19.

The CDR3 protein is CASSTNPGQGKEGTEAFF. CDR3 nucleotides: TGTGCCAGCAGCACCAATCCGGGACAGGGGAAAGAGGGCACTGAAGCTTTCTTT. This sequence joins TRBV21-1 and TRBJ1-1; the D call of TRBD1 is as the table states it, not checked on the DNA. TRBV21-1 is labeled a pseudogene. The CDR3 is 18 residues long.

This chain uses TRBV7-2 with TRBJ2-5, with TRBD2 matching 11 bases. CDR1 is SGHTA and CDR2 is FQGNSA in the germline V gene. V was pared by 6 bases and J by 1 base, with 4 bases of the junction left unmatched. The CDR3 loop spans 15 amino acids. The CDR3 DNA reads as TGTGCCAGCAGTCGTGGACTAGCGGGCCAAGAGACCCAGTACTTC. This encodes CASSRGLAGQETQYF. Complete variable domain (other parts from reference TRBV7-2 and TRBJ2-5): GAGVSQSPSNKVTEKGKDVELRCDPISGHTALYWYRQSLGQGLEFLIYFQGNSAPDKSGLPSDRFSAERTGGSVSTLTIQRTQQEDSAVYLCASSRGLAGQETQYFGPGTRLLVL.

The CDR3 DNA follows: TGTGCCAGTCAGTCTGGGGCCAACGTCCTGACTTTC. Its protein product is CASQSGANVLTF. The V gene is TRBV28, the J gene TRBJ2-6; D is ambiguous. CDR1 and CDR2 from the germline V gene are MDHEN and SYDVKM. V was pared by 9 bases and J by 1 base, with 4 bases between. CDR3 length equals 12 residues.

The chain combines TRBV5-1 with TRBJ2-5, with a possible D match to TRBD2 (5 bases). Germline CDR1 reads SGHRS; CDR2 reads YFSETQ. The CDR3 sequence is 13 residues long. V was shortened by 4 bases and J by 4 bases, with 11 bases between the two germline ends. The CDR3 here is CASSVEGSETQYF. CDR3 in DNA: TGCGCCAGCAGCGTTGAGGGTTCAGAGACCCAGTACTTC. The entire variable domain, with the rest obtained from reference TRBV5-1 and TRBJ2-5, is as follows: KAGVTQTPRYLIKTRGQQVTLSCSPISGHRSVSWYQQTPGQGLQFLFEYFSETQRNKGNFPGRFSGRQFSNSRSEMNVSTLELGDSALYLCASSVEGSETQYFGPGTRLLVL.

V and J are TRBV11-3 and TRBJ2-5; D is possibly TRBD2 (6 bases). Germline V CDR1 and CDR2: SGHNT, YENEEA. The germline V and J ends were trimmed by 5 bases and 1 base, with 11 bases remaining between them. This CDR3 has 14 residues. The CDR3 DNA follows: TGTGCCAGCAGCCTTGGAGGGGTCCAAGAGACCCAGTACTTC. It encodes CASSLGGVQETQYF.

V and J are TRBV19 and TRBJ1-4, with D unresolved. The V end was cut by 7 bases, the J end by 7 bases, with 16 bases between. This CDR3 comprises 14 residues. Germline V gene data show CDR1 as LNHDA and CDR2 as SQIVND (reference sequence). As DNA, the CDR3 is TGTGCCAGTACCTACGGACTCCCGGGTGAAAAACTGTTTTTT. Translation gives CASTYGLPGEKLFF.

A single count supports this clone. The V gene is TRBV7-3, the J gene TRBJ2-2; 10 bases match TRBD2. Germline V gene lookup returns CDR1 SGHTA and CDR2 FQGTGA. The CDR3 extends over 14 amino acids. With V trimmed by 5 bases and J by 4 bases, 1 base remained unmatched. The CDR3 coding sequence is TGTGCCAGCAGCACTAGCGGGGTCACCGGGGAGCTGTTTTTT. Protein sequence: CASSTSGVTGELFF.

The chain combines TRBV5-5 with TRBJ2-7; D is unresolved. The CDR3 has 12 residues. Germline CDR1 is SGHKS and CDR2 is YYEKEE (reference sequence). V gave up 0 bases and J gave up 3 bases, with 4 bases separating them. The CDR3 DNA reads TGTGCCAGCAGCTTGGACTACTACGAGCAGTACTTC. The encoded protein is CASSLDYYEQYF.

CDR3 sequence (DNA): TGTGCCAGCAGTCGGACAGGCCTAGCCAAAAACATTCAGTACTTC. It specifies CASSRTGLAKNIQYF. This chain uses TRBV6-5 with TRBJ2-4; TRBD1 aligns across 7 bases. V dropped 5 bases and J dropped 0; count of bases not matched to a gene: 4. The CDR3 spans 15 residues. CDR1 is MNHEY and CDR2 is SVGAGI in the germline V gene.

The chain recombines TRBV7-2 with TRBJ1-2, with TRBD1 as a possible D gene (5 bases). The germline CDR1 and CDR2 sequences are SGHTA and FQGNSA. The CDR3 is 14 amino acids. V gave up 1 base and J gave up 2 bases, with 8 bases separating them. CDR3 sequence: CASSLVQGNYGYTF. CDR3 coding DNA: TGTGCCAGCAGCTTAGTTCAGGGAAACTATGGCTACACCTTC.

The chain is built from TRBV2 and TRBJ2-7, with 10 bases aligning to TRBD1. The junction had 5 bases not matched to a gene; V was cut back by 5 bases and J by 4 bases. Germline values: CDR1 SNHLY, CDR2 FYNNEI. The CDR3 covers 14 residues. The CDR3 spells CASSIDRGQYEQYF. The CDR3, as DNA: TGTGCCAGCAGTATCGACAGGGGGCAGTACGAGCAGTACTTC.

The chain combines TRBV7-9 with TRBJ2-7, with 8 nucleotides matching TRBD1. This CDR3 contains 15 residues. Germline-derived CDR1 and CDR2 are SEHNR and FQNEAQ (reference sequence). V gave up 5 bases and J gave up 1 base; unmatched junction bases: 7. The CDR3 sequence is CASSPRDRSSYEQYF. In DNA, the CDR3 is TGTGCCAGCAGCCCCCGGGACAGGAGTTCCTACGAGCAGTACTTC.

This chain joins TRBV10-2 and TRBJ2-3; 8 positions agree with TRBD2. Germline V gene data show CDR1 as WSHSY and CDR2 as SAAADI. Losses at the gene ends were 2 bases for V and 3 bases for J; bases not matched to a gene: 4. The CDR3 is made up of 15 amino acids. For the CDR3, the DNA is TGCGCCAGCAGTGAGGGACTAGCCGTGACAGATACGCAGTATTTT. It yields the protein CASSEGLAVTDTQYF.

The chain joins TRBV5-1 to TRBJ1-1, with 7 bases identical to TRBD1. V lost 2 bases to trimming and J lost 5 bases; unmatched junction nucleotides: 9. This CDR3 comprises 15 residues. Germline V gene lookup returns CDR1 SGHRS and CDR2 YFSETQ. CDR3 nucleotide sequence: TGCGCCAGCAGCTTCGCAGGGGGAGTGGGGACTGAAGCTTTCTTT. It is translated as CASSFAGGVGTEAFF.

The gene calls are TRBV6-1 and TRBJ2-7, with 8 bases lining up with TRBD2. The CDR3 is 16 residues long. V lost 4 bases to trimming and J lost 0 bases; unmatched junction nucleotides: 8. The germline gives CDR1 MNHNS, CDR2 SASEGT. The CDR3 coding sequence is TGTGCCAGCAGTGTGGTAGCGGGGCAACCCTCCTACGAGCAGTACTTC. This translates into CASSVVAGQPSYEQYF.

This clone was recorded a few times. The rearrangement links TRBV29-1 to TRBJ2-1; D possibly corresponds to TRBD1 (6 bases). The CDR3 contains 13 residues. Germline values: CDR1 SQVTM, CDR2 ANQGSEA. V was clipped by 6 bases and J by 1 base, with 10 bases between them. CDR3 DNA: TGCAGCGTCGAGGGGGTATCCTACAATGAGCAGTTCTTC. Encoded protein: CSVEGVSYNEQFF.

This clone was observed once. The V gene is TRBV6-6, the J gene TRBJ2-7; 7 nucleotides line up with TRBD1. Germline CDR1 reads MNHNY; CDR2 reads SVGAGI (reference sequence). J lost 5 bases, V lost 10 bases, and 14 bases had no gene match. The CDR3 runs to 14 residues. The CDR3 is CATRGVGTENEQYF. CDR3 DNA: TGTGCCACCAGGGGAGTCGGGACAGAAAACGAGCAGTACTTC.

Only one count was recorded for this clone. The CDR3 DNA follows: TGTGCCAGCAGCTTGCTGGGAGGTAACGGCGAGCAGTACTTC. Translated: CASSLLGGNGEQYF. The gene calls are TRBV5-8 and TRBJ2-7; TRBD2 might be the D (6 bases). This CDR3 has 14 residues. Germline CDR1 SGHTS, CDR2 YDEGEE. V lost 1 base, J lost 6 bases, and 14 bases lay in between.

V is TRBV6-2 or TRBV6-3 and J is TRBJ1-5; possible D gene TRBD1, 6 bases. CDR3 length: 15 amino acids. Trimming cost V 2 bases and J 1 base, with 9 bases left between them. Germline-derived CDR1 and CDR2 are MNHEY and SVGEGT. The CDR3 sequence is CASSYTGLSNQPQHF. CDR3 in DNA: TGTGCCAGCAGTTACACAGGGCTAAGCAATCAGCCCCAGCATTTT.

V gene TRBV9 combines with J gene TRBJ1-1; the D gene is possibly TRBD1 (6 bases). Germline V gene lookup returns CDR1 SGDLS and CDR2 YYNGEE. V was shortened by 0 bases and J by 0 bases, with 15 bases between the two germline ends. CDR3 length: 17 residues. This CDR3 is CASSVAPWTDLNTEAFF. CDR3 bases: TGTGCCAGCAGCGTAGCTCCCTGGACAGACTTGAACACTGAAGCTTTCTTT.

The chain employs TRBV28 and TRBJ2-7; TRBD2 agrees at 7 bases. Germline values: CDR1 MDHEN, CDR2 SYDVKM. V lost 10 bases to trimming and J lost 1 base; unmatched junction nucleotides: 10. This CDR3 is built from 14 residues. The CDR3 here is CATEAASGSYEQYF. CDR3 DNA sequence: TGTGCCACTGAGGCGGCTAGCGGATCCTACGAGCAGTACTTC.

This clone is a singleton in its sample. This chain connects TRBV6-5 to TRBJ2-2; TRBD2 is a possible D gene (6 bases). CDR3 length: 13 amino acids. CDR1 is MNHEY and CDR2 is SVGAGI in the germline V gene. V lost 8 bases and J 1 base, leaving 8 bases between the germline ends. In nucleotides, the CDR3 is TGTGCCAGCCGGCGGGAGAACACCGGGGAGCTGTTTTTT. Amino acid sequence: CASRRENTGELFF.

The rearrangement joins TRBV9 to TRBJ1-2, with TRBD1 matching over 10 bases. Trimming cost V 7 bases and J 4 bases; bases outside gene matches: 1. This CDR3 is built from 12 residues. CDR1 and CDR2 (germline): SGDLS, YYNGEE. CDR3 sequence reads: CASRDRGYGYTF. The DNA of the CDR3 is TGTGCCAGCCGGGACAGGGGCTATGGCTACACCTTC.

V gene TRBV6-6 combines with J gene TRBJ2-7, with 10 bases aligning to TRBD1. Trimming cost V 0 bases and J 6 bases; bases outside gene matches: 8. The CDR3 totals 16 residues. CDR1 is MNHNY and CDR2 is SVGAGI in the germline V gene (reference sequence). CDR3: CASSYSRQGARGEQYF. Here the CDR3 DNA reads TGTGCCAGCAGTTACTCCAGACAGGGGGCAAGAGGCGAGCAGTACTTC.

V and J are TRBV6-1 and TRBJ2-5, with D maybe TRBD1 (6 bases). V lost 2 bases, J lost 3 bases, and 13 bases lay in between. Germline V gene data show CDR1 as MNHNS and CDR2 as SASEGT. The CDR3 is 15 residues long. This chain's CDR3 is CASSEHPWTEETQYF. The CDR3 coding sequence is TGTGCCAGCAGTGAACATCCTTGGACAGAAGAGACCCAGTACTTC.

The rearrangement links TRBV7-8 to TRBJ2-5; D not resolved. The CDR3 is made up of 12 amino acids. The V end was cut by 5 bases, the J end by 1 base, with 5 bases between. Per germline, CDR1 SGHVS and CDR2 FQNEAQ. The CDR3 protein is CASSPPQETQYF. Written as DNA, the CDR3 is TGTGCCAGCAGCCCTCCCCAAGAGACCCAGTACTTC.

This clone appeared a few times. The genes are TRBV6-4 and TRBJ2-2, with 7 bases matching TRBD1. The V and J ends lost 6 bases and 0 bases, in that order; junction bases with no gene match: 13. There are 18 residues in the CDR3. CDR1 and CDR2 (germline): MRHNA, SNTAGT. CDR3 sequence (DNA): TGTGCCAGCAGCTTTCCACTGAGGGGACAGACGAACACCGGGGAGCTGTTTTTT. Its translation is CASSFPLRGQTNTGELFF.